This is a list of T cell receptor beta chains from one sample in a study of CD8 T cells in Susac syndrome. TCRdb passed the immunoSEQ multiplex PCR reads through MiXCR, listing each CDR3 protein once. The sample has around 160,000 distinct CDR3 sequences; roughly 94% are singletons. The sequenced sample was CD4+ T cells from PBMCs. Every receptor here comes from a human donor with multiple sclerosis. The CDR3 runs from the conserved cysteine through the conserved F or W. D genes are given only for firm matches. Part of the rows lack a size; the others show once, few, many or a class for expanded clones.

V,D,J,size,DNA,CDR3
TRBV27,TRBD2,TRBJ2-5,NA,TGTGCCAGCAGTAGACGGGACATGGGACTAGCGGCCCAAGAGACCCAGTACTTC,CASSRRDMGLAAQETQYF
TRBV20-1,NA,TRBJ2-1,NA,TGCAGTGCTGGGAGGACAGGTCCGTACAATGAGCAGTTCTTC,CSAGRTGPYNEQFF
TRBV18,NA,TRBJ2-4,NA,TGTGCCAGCTCACCAAGTGACAAAAACATTCAGTACTTC,CASSPSDKNIQYF
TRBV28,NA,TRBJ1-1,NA,TGTGCCAGCAGGGGGTACACTGAAGCTTTCTTT,CASRGYTEAFF
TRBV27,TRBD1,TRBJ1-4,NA,TGTGCCAGCAGTTTAGTTCAGGGGGCTGTTGAAAAACTGTTTTTT,CASSLVQGAVEKLFF
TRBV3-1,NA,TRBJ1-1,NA,TGTGCCAGCAGCCAAAACCCCGGGACCCTTCGCCCTGAAGCTTTCTTT,CASSQNPGTLRPEAFF
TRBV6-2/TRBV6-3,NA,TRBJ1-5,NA,TGTGCCAGCAGTTGGACAAGCAATCAGCCCCAGCATTTT,CASSWTSNQPQHF
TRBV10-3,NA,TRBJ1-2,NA,TGTGCCATCAGTCCCATCGAAAGGGGCCGAGGCTACACCTTC,CAISPIERGRGYTF
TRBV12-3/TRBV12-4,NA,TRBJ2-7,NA,TGTGCCAGCGCCGGTGGTAGCTCCTACGAGCAGTACTTC,CASAGGSSYEQYF
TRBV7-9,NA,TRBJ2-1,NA,TGTGCCAGCAGCCCCACCACCCAGAGCTCCTACAATGAGCAGTTCTTC,CASSPTTQSSYNEQFF
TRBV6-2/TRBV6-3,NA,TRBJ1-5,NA,TGTGCCAGCAGTTTGGGGCCGGGGAATCAGCCCCAGCATTTT,CASSLGPGNQPQHF
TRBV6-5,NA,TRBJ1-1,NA,TGTGCCAGCACCTCCCGGGGCCAAACGTTGGAAGCTTTCTTT,CASTSRGQTLEAFF
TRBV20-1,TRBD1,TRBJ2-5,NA,TGCAGTGCCCCCATCGGGACAGGCGGGGAGACCCAGTACTTC,CSAPIGTGGETQYF
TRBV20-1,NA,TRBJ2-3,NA,TGCAGTGCTAGTGTATTAGGGGAGAGCACAGATACGCAGTATTTT,CSASVLGESTDTQYF
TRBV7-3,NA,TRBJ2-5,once,TGTGCCAGCAGCTTAAGCTCTGGGGAGACCCAGTACTTC,CASSLSSGETQYF
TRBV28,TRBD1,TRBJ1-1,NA,TGTGCCAGCAGCCCCGTGACAGGGGGTAGCACTGAAGCTTTCTTT,CASSPVTGGSTEAFF
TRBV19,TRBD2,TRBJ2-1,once,TGTGCCAGTAGTATGGGTCAGCGGGAGAATGAGCAGTTCTTC,CASSMGQRENEQFF
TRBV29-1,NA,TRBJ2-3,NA,TGCAGCGTTGAAGTTTGGGGAAGTAGCACAGATACGCAGTATTTT,CSVEVWGSSTDTQYF
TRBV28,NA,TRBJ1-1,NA,TGTGCCAGCAGTCAGGTAGTTATGAACACTGAAGCTTTCTTT,CASSQVVMNTEAFF
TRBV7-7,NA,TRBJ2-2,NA,TGTGCCAGCAGTGTGAATAGTCGGTTGGGCGGGGAGCTGTTTTTT,CASSVNSRLGGELFF
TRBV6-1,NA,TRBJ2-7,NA,TGTGCCAGCAGTGTGGGATCGGGGACCTTCTCCTACGAGCAGTACTTC,CASSVGSGTFSYEQYF
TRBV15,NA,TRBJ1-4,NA,TGTGCCACTCAAGGTGGAAATAATGAAAAACTGTTTTTT,CATQGGNNEKLFF
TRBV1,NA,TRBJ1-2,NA,TGCACCAGCCCCGGTACGGGGACCCACTATGGCTACACCTTC,CTSPGTGTHYGYTF
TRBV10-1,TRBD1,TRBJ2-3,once,TGCGCCAGCAGTGAAGGGACAGCCACAGATACGCAGTATTTT,CASSEGTATDTQYF
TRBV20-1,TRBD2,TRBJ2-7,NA,TGCAGTGCTAGGTTAACTAGCGGCAACTACGAGCAGTACTTC,CSARLTSGNYEQYF
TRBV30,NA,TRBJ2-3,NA,TGTGCCTGGAGTGAGACTAGTAGCACAGATACGCAGTATTTT,CAWSETSSTDTQYF
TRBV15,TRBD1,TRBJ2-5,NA,TGTGCCACCAGCAATGACAGGGGCAGCATGACGGAGACCCAGTACTTC,CATSNDRGSMTETQYF
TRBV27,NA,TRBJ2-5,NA,TGTGCCAGCAGTTTATTTTGGCAAGAGACCCAGTACTTC,CASSLFWQETQYF
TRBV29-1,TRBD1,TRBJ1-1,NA,TGCAGCGCCGGACAGGGGGACACTGAAGCTTTCTTT,CSAGQGDTEAFF
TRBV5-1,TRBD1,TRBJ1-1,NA,TGCGCCAGCAGCTTGGCCAGGACAGGGGAAGCTTTCTTT,CASSLARTGEAFF
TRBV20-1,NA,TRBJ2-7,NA,TGCAGTGCTACCCTAGGCATCGCCTACGAGCAGTACTTC,CSATLGIAYEQYF
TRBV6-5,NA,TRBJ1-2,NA,TGTGCCAGCAGTTACTCTCAGGGGAACTATGGCTACACCTTC,CASSYSQGNYGYTF